This T cell receptor beta chain is from a study of CD8 T cells in ankylosing spondylitis (dated by TCRdb to 2016 to 2017). For context, the study as a whole: The study set out to find disease-linked TCR variants by profiling T cell receptor beta repertoires in ankylosing spondylitis patients and healthy donors. The whole study cohort included over 85 healthy donors and 25 ankylosing spondylitis patients. Peripheral blood was sampled, and synovial fluid was additionally collected from ankylosing spondylitis patients. Paper-wide results and their limitations: The disease-linked clones were reported to be significantly enriched in matched synovial fluid samples from ankylosing spondylitis patients. Some of the motif variants had been reported before in the synovial fluid and blood of reactive arthritis patients, a finding that suggests common disease-initiation mechanisms. Blood from ankylosing spondylitis patients appeared to be characterized by a TCR beta motif made up of several highly homologous amino acid variants. In peripheral blood, the disease-linked clones were found at relatively low frequencies and had a CD8+ phenotype.

From cysteine to phenylalanine, the CDR3 is 14 amino acids long. Only the CDR3 region is kept as DNA, spanning 42 bases read in frame from base 1. V is pared back by 4 bases and J by 7 bases, with 18 bases lying between the germline termini. Sequences SGHRS (CDR1) and YFSETQ (CDR2) are obtained from the germline V gene. This clonotype has a count of ten or more. The clone's antigen remains unknown. Qualities for individual bases were not recorded, and no much larger clone is one base off. The listed sequencing device is Illumina HiSeq 2500. Quantitative 5'-RACE with molecular barcodes was used to prepare TCR beta libraries. In the authors' own workflow: A new computational method, built on a probabilistic model of VDJ rearrangement, was used to identify disease-linked TCR variants. The raw public data were reprocessed by TCRdb itself: fastp quality trimming at Q25, MiXCR clonotype calling, in-frame beta chains only. Duplicate CDR3 protein sequences are folded into a single record with the most common DNA and genes. The V and J calls and clone size come from TCRdb's table, not from the authors' own analysis. Present in this sample are 750,000 to 850,000 distinct CDR3 sequences, approximately 12% of which were seen just once. Roughly 0.51% of the sample goes to the ten largest clones.

The receptor's source is a male donor with ankylosing spondylitis. The rearrangement combines TRBV5-1 with TRBJ2-7; the D gene cannot be named for sure. The sequenced sample was blood, either unsorted or a sorted T cell fraction (not recorded which). Read as DNA, the sequence is TGCGCCAGCAGCCGACTGGGTTTCGTGAGTGAGCAGTACTTC. It specifies CASSRLGFVSEQYF.